Below, 3 T cell receptor beta chains from the same sample are listed, as sequenced in a study of T cell repertoires in cytomegalovirus infection. TCRdb reprocessed the reads via MiXCR and lists one record per CDR3 protein. In the table there are some 940,000 distinct CDR3 sequences, roughly a third of which are singletons. Their recognized antigens are unknown. The input for sequencing was cultured CD8+ T cells from PBMCs, taken from culture after CMV antigen stimulation. These receptors all stem from a human donor in good health (CMV status not recorded). Some clones in this sample may be carry-over from other donors' samples.

V usage is TRBV20-1 and J usage is TRBJ2-5; TRBD2 might be the D (5 bases). The CDR3 covers 11 residues. The V and J ends lost 7 bases and 3 bases respectively, with 9 bases between them. Germline V gene lookup returns CDR1 DFQATT and CDR2 SNEGSKA (reference sequence). CDR3 nucleotides: TGCAGTGTTCGGGGTGAAGAGACCCAGTACTTC. The encoded protein is CSVRGEETQYF.

This clonotype was seen more than once but under ten times. CDR3: CAQGGRPKHTYEQYV. CDR3 DNA: TGTGCCCAGGGGGGTAGGCCCAAACATACCTACGAGCAGTACGTC. The chain is built from TRBV27 and TRBJ2-7; D may be TRBD1 (7 bases). Per germline, CDR1 MNHEY and CDR2 SMNVEV (reference sequence). Trimming took off 11 bases at V and 2 bases at J, with 22 bases between the two ends. The CDR3 spans 15 residues.

V and J are TRBV6-1 and TRBJ2-7; possible D gene TRBD1, 6 bases. This CDR3 comprises 13 residues. Germline CDR1 reads MNHNS; CDR2 reads SASEGT. Between the trimmed V and J ends, which lost 5 bases and 2 bases, there was a span of 10 bases. CDR3 bases: TGTGCCAGCAGTCCAGGGGTTGCCTACGAGCAGTACGTC. It translates to CASSPGVAYEQYV.